This T cell receptor beta chain stems from a study of blood T cell repertoires in COVID-19. Study-wide background: Nucleic acid was either cDNA or gDNA, and it came from T cells, B-cell-depleted T cells, or PBMCs.

The table came from immunoSEQ multiplex PCR; TCRdb's copy has only in-frame clones and leaves some out. This repertoire shows fewer than 250,000 clones, around 80% found once; its top ten account for 2.5% to 3%. Germline V lookup: CDR1 DFQATT, CDR2 SNEGSKA (reference sequence). CDR3 length: 11 amino acids. V lost 7 bases to trimming and J lost 8 bases, with 14 bases between them. The chain is built from TRBV20-1 and TRBJ1-2; D is perhaps TRBD1 (5 bases). The sample taken for sequencing was peripheral blood. The sequence was collected from a man between 45 and 60 years old with active or convalescent COVID-19. As DNA, the CDR3 is TGCAGTGTTCAATCAGGGTACGGCTACACCTTC. The encoded protein is CSVQSGYGYTF.